The 5 T cell receptor beta chains listed next were all sequenced from one sample in a study of radiation and T cells in renal cell carcinoma. Clones were read by immunoSEQ multiplex PCR, and TCRdb kept only the in-frame ones, dropping some. The sample shows 85,000 to 100,000 clones, around 88% of them seen only once. Documented time point: baseline pretreatment blood. Stated treatment: 15 Gy SBRT to primary tumor, nephrectomy 4 weeks later. Sample: blood, taken from a patient whose treatment included radiotherapy and nephrectomy. These receptor sequences come from a man aged 50 to 59 with renal cell carcinoma.

The chain links TRBV6-1 to TRBJ2-6; no clear D. In germline, CDR1 is MNHNS, CDR2 SASEGT. V was pared by 6 bases and J by 4 bases, with 13 bases between. This CDR3 is 15 amino acids long. CDR3 nucleotides: TGTGCCAGCAGCGATTATGCCTCCGGGGCCAACGTCCTGACTTTC. Encoded protein: CASSDYASGANVLTF.

V is TRBV30 and J is TRBJ2-5; D is ambiguous. The V gene lost 0 bases and the J gene lost 4 bases, with 15 bases spanning the gap. Germline CDR1 reads GTSNPN; CDR2 reads SVGIG (reference sequence). The CDR3 consists of 15 residues. For the CDR3, the DNA is TGTGCCTGGAGTGTACGGGCGAGCTGGGGAGAGACCCAGTACTTC. Encoded protein: CAWSVRASWGETQYF.

This chain connects TRBV9 to TRBJ2-3, with TRBD2 matching over 10 bases. The V gene's germline CDR1 is SGDLS and CDR2 YYNGEE. The CDR3 extends over 15 amino acids. After removal of 0 bases from V and 5 bases from J, the junction contained 3 bases not matched to a gene. CDR3 bases: TGTGCCAGCAGCGTAGGGTTAGCGGGGGGAGATACGCAGTATTTT. Its protein is CASSVGLAGGDTQYF.

The gene calls are TRBV28 and TRBJ2-7, with D unclear. The CDR3 contains 15 residues. Trimming stripped 5 bases from V and 1 base from J, with 15 bases between. The germline V gene encodes CDR1 MDHEN and CDR2 SYDVKM. The CDR3 sequence is CASSPIKSGSYEQYF. As DNA, the CDR3 is TGTGCCAGCAGTCCGATTAAGTCCGGGTCCTACGAGCAGTACTTC.

The chain has TRBV10-3 and TRBJ2-7; tentatively, D is TRBD1 (5 bases). The ends were cut back, 10 bases at V and 6 bases at J, with 19 bases in the middle. This CDR3 is 13 amino acids long. Germline-derived CDR1 and CDR2 are ENHRY and SYGVKD. As DNA, the CDR3 is TGTGCCACATGGAACCACATTAGGGGCGAGCAGTACTTC. Its protein product is CATWNHIRGEQYF.